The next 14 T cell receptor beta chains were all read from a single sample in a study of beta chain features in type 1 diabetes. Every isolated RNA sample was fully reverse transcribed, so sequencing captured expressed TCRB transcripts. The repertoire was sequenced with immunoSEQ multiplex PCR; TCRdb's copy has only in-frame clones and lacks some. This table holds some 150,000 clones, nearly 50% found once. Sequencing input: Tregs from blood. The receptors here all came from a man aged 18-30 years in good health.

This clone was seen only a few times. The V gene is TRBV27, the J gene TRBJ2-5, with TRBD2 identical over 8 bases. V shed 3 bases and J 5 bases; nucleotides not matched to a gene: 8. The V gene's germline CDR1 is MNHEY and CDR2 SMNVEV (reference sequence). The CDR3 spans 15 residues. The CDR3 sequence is CASSFSSGTGETQYF. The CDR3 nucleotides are TGTGCCAGCAGTTTTAGTAGCGGGACGGGGGAGACCCAGTACTTC.

The CDR3 here is CASKGNQGVFYEQYF. The CDR3 DNA is TGTGCCAGCAAGGGGAACCAGGGGGTTTTCTACGAGCAGTACTTC. The chain employs TRBV28 and TRBJ2-7, with 7 bases lining up with TRBD1. Germline CDR1 and CDR2: MDHEN and SYDVKM. This CDR3 is built from 15 residues. V was clipped by 7 bases and J by 3 bases; unmatched bases: 12.

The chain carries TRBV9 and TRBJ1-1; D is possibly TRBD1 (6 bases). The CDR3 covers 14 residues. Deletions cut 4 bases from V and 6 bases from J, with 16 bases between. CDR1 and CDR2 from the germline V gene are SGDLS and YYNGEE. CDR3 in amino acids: CASSREGGVSEAFF. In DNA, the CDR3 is TGTGCCAGCAGCCGGGAGGGGGGAGTGTCTGAAGCTTTCTTT. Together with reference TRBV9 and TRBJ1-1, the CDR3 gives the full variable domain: DSGVTQTPKHLITATGQRVTLRCSPRSGDLSVYWYQQSLDQGLQFLIQYYNGEERAKGNILERFSAQQFPDLHSELNLSSLELGDSALYFCASSREGGVSEAFFGQGTRLTVV.

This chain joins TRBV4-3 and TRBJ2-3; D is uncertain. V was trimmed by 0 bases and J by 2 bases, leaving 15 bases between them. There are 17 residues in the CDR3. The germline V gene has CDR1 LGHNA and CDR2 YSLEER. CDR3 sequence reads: CASSQDKRYPNTDTQYF. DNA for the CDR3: TGCGCCAGCAGCCAAGATAAGAGGTACCCTAACACAGATACGCAGTATTTT.

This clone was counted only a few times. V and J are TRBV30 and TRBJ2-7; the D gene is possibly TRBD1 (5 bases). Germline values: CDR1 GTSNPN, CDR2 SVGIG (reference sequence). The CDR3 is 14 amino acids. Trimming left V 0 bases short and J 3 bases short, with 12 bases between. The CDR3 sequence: CAWSVPGFIYEQYF. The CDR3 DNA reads TGTGCCTGGAGTGTACCAGGGTTCATCTACGAGCAGTACTTC.

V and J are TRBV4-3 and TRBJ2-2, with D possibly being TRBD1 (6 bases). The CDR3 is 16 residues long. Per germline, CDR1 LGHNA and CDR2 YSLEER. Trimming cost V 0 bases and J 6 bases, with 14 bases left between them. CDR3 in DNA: TGCGCCAGCAGCCAAGATTTGAGCAGGGGTTCCGGGGAGCTGTTTTTT. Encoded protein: CASSQDLSRGSGELFF.

CDR3 in amino acids: CASTRQGSNTIYF. DNA of the CDR3: TGTGCCAGCACAAGACAGGGATCTAACACCATATATTTT. The chain links TRBV6-5 to TRBJ1-3; 7 bases are shared with TRBD1. There are 13 residues in the CDR3. CDR1 MNHEY and CDR2 SVGAGI come from the germline V gene. Germline trimming cut 7 bases from V and 7 bases from J; bases unmatched to any gene: 7.

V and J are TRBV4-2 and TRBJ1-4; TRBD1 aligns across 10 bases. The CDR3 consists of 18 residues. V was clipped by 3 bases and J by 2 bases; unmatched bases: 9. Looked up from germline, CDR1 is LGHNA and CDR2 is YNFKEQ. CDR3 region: CASSHARQGADTNEKLFF. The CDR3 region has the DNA TGTGCCAGCAGCCATGCTCGACAGGGGGCAGATACTAATGAAAAACTGTTTTTT.

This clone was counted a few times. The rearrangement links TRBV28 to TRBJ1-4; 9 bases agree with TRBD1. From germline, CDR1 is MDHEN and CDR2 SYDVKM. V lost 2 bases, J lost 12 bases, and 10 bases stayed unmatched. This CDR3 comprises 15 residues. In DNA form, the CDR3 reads TGTGCCAGCAGTTTACCGGACAGGGGTGGAAGTGAACTGTTTTTT. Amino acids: CASSLPDRGGSELFF.

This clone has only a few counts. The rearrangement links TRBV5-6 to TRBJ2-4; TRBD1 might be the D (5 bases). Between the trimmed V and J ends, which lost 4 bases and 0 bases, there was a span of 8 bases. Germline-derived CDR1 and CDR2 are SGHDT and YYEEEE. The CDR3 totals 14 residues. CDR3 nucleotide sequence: TGTGCCAGCAGCCACAGGCGAGCCAAAAACATTCAGTACTTC. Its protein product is CASSHRRAKNIQYF.

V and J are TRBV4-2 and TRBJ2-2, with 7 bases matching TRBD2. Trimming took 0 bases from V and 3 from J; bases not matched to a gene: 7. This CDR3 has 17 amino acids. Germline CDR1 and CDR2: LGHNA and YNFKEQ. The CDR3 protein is CASSQDGGTTYTGELFF. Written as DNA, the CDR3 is TGTGCCAGCAGCCAAGATGGGGGGACTACCTACACCGGGGAGCTGTTTTTT.

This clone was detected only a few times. As DNA, the CDR3 is TGCGCCAGCAGCGGTACAGGGACAGATACGCAGTATTTT. It is translated as CASSGTGTDTQYF. The chain has TRBV5-1 and TRBJ2-3; tentatively, D is TRBD1 (6 bases). The CDR3 runs to 13 residues. With 4 bases removed from V and 3 bases from J, the gap between germline ends came to 9 bases. CDR1 and CDR2 (germline): SGHRS, YFSETQ.

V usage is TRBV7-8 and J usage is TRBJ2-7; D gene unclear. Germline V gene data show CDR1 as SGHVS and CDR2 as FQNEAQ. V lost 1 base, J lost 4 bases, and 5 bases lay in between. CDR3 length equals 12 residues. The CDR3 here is CASSLGAYEQYF. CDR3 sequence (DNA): TGTGCCAGCAGCTTAGGGGCTTACGAGCAGTACTTC. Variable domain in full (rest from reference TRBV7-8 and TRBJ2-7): GAGVSQSPRYKVAKRGQDVALRCDPISGHVSLFWYQQALGQGPEFLTYFQNEAQLDKSGLPSDRFFAERPEGSVSTLKIQRTQQEDSAVYLCASSLGAYEQYFGPGTRLTVT.

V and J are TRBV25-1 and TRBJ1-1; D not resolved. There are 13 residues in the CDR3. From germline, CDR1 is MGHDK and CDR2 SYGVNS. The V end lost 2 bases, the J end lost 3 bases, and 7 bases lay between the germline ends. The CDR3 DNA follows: TGTGCCAGCAGTGAAAAAGCCTACACTGAAGCTTTCTTT. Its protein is CASSEKAYTEAFF.